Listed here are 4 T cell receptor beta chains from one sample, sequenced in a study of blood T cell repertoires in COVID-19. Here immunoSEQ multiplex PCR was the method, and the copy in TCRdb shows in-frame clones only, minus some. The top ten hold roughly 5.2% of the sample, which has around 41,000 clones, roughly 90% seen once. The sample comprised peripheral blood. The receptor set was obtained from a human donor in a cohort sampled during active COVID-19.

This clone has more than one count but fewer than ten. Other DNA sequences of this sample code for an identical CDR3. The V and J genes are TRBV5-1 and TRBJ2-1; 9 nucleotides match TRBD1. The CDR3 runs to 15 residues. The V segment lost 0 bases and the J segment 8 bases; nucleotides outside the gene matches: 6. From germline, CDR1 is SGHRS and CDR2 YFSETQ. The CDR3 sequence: CASSLGQGGRDEQFF. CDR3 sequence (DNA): TGCGCCAGCAGCTTGGGACAGGGGGGTCGGGATGAGCAGTTCTTC.

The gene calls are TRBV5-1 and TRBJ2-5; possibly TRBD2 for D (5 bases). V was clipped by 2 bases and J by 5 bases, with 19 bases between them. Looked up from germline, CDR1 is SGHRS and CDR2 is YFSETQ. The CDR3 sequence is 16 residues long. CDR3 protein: CASSFWREGGSETQYF. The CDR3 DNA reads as TGCGCCAGCAGCTTTTGGCGCGAGGGCGGTTCTGAGACCCAGTACTTC.

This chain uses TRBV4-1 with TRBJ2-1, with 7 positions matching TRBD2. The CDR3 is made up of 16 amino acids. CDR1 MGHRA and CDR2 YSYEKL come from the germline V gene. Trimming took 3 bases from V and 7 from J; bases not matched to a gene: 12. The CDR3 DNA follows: TGCGCCAGCAGCCAGAAGGGGAGGCGGGAGTCAAATGAGCAGTTCTTC. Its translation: CASSQKGRRESNEQFF.

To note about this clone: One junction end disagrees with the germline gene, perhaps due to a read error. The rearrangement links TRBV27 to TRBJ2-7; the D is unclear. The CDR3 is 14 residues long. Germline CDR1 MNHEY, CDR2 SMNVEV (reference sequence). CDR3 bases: TGTGCCAGCAGTCTATCCCCGAGCTCCTACGAGCAGTACTTC. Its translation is CASSLSPSSYEQYF.